The present T cell receptor beta chain was sequenced within a study of T cell changes during pregnancy in multiple sclerosis. The CDR3 consists of 14 residues. CDR1 and CDR2 (germline): SGHRS, YFSETQ. J was trimmed by 9 bases and V by 7 bases; bases with no gene match: 7. Profiled with immunoSEQ multiplex PCR; TCRdb holds only in-frame clones, not every one. The sample includes under 20,000 clones, more than 70% of them seen just once. This clonotype was obtained from a female donor with multiple sclerosis, enrolled in a pregnancy study. The chain is built from TRBV5-1 and TRBJ2-1; 13 bases are a match to TRBD2. The starting material was CD8+ T cells from peripheral blood mononuclear cells, obtained after pregnancy. CDR3 region: CASSTSGGASEQFF. As DNA, the CDR3 is TGCGCCAGCTCTACTAGCGGGGGGGCGAGTGAGCAGTTCTTC.